Below are 28 T cell receptor beta chains sequenced from a single sample in a study of blood T cell repertoires in COVID-19. The table came from immunoSEQ multiplex PCR; TCRdb's copy has only in-frame clones and leaves some out. Of about 210,000 clones in the sample, about 85% were seen once. Sequencing used peripheral blood. These receptors were taken from a woman of 80 years or more with acute or convalescent COVID-19.

The chain is built from TRBV6-5 and TRBJ1-1; D may be TRBD1 (6 bases). The CDR3 totals 14 residues. In germline, CDR1 is MNHEY, CDR2 SVGAGI. V lost 9 bases and J lost 6, with 20 bases in between. CDR3 bases: TGTGCCAGTATTTCCCCAGGGGTTCGAGCTGAAGCTTTCTTT. Translating gives CASISPGVRAEAFF.

This clone was found a few times. V is TRBV2 and J is TRBJ1-1; no firm D call. Germline CDR1 is SNHLY and CDR2 is FYNNEI. The V end was cut by 9 bases, the J end by 10 bases, with 18 bases between. CDR3 length: 12 amino acids. CDR3 protein: CASGGQSLGAFF. CDR3 in DNA: TGTGCCAGTGGAGGGCAGAGTTTGGGAGCTTTCTTT.

The chain uses TRBV9 and TRBJ2-3; 9 bases agree with TRBD2. The CDR3 is made up of 15 amino acids. V lost 4 bases and J lost 4; bases outside the gene matches: 7. Germline assignment: CDR1 SGDLS and CDR2 YYNGEE. The chain's CDR3 is CASSPHSGSADTQYF. The CDR3 DNA reads TGTGCCAGCAGCCCACATAGCGGGAGTGCAGATACGCAGTATTTT.

V is TRBV7-2 and J is TRBJ1-2, with 7 bases fitting TRBD1. The CDR3 covers 14 residues. Germline CDR1 is SGHTA and CDR2 is FQGNSA. With 5 bases clipped from V and 5 bases from J, the junction kept 8 bases outside the gene matches. The CDR3 DNA is TGTGCCAGCAGCGACTGGGACAGAAATTATGGCTACACCTTC. Amino acids: CASSDWDRNYGYTF.

The chain combines TRBV6-2 or TRBV6-3 with TRBJ2-7; a possible D gene is TRBD1 (6 bases). CDR3 size: 14 residues. With 2 bases removed from V and 2 bases from J, the gap between germline ends came to 10 bases. Per germline, CDR1 MNHEY and CDR2 SVGEGT. The CDR3 reads CASSYSRGPYEQYF. The CDR3 nucleotides read TGTGCCAGCAGTTACAGCAGGGGTCCCTACGAGCAGTACTTC.

V and J are TRBV3-1 (or the pseudogene TRBV3-2) and TRBJ1-3; D gene uncertain. The ends were cut back, 7 bases at V and 3 bases at J, with 16 bases in the middle. Germline V lookup: CDR1 LGHDT, CDR2 YNNKEL (reference sequence). This CDR3 comprises 15 residues. The CDR3, as DNA: TGTGCCAGCACCCATTGGAGCGGGAGTGGAAACACCATATATTTT. Its protein product is CASTHWSGSGNTIYF.

The chain has TRBV28 and TRBJ1-3; D is unresolved. V was clipped by 8 bases and J by 4 bases, with 12 bases between them. Germline assignment: CDR1 MDHEN and CDR2 SYDVKM. CDR3 length: 13 residues. CDR3 sequence reads: CASVRGPGNTIYF. CDR3 in DNA: TGTGCCAGCGTACGGGGTCCCGGAAACACCATATATTTT. Together with reference TRBV28 and TRBJ1-3, the CDR3 gives the full variable domain: DVKVTQSSRYLVKRTGEKVFLECVQDMDHENMFWYRQDPGLGLRLIYFSYDVKMKEKGDIPEGYSVSREKKERFSLILESASTNQTSMYLCASVRGPGNTIYFGEGSWLTVV.

This sequence joins TRBV3-1 (or the pseudogene TRBV3-2) and TRBJ1-2, with 8 positions matching TRBD1. CDR3 size: 13 residues. V lost 3 bases and J lost 8; bases outside the gene matches: 5. CDR1 is LGHDT, CDR2 YNNKEL, per germline (reference sequence). CDR3 residues: CASSQQGARGYTF. Written as DNA, the CDR3 is TGTGCCAGCAGCCAGCAGGGGGCGCGAGGCTACACCTTC.

On this clone: Germline and junction disagree at one end, which may indicate a read error. This chain joins TRBV7-2 and TRBJ2-7, with 10 bases fitting TRBD1. The CDR3 extends over 16 amino acids. CDR1 and CDR2 (germline): SGHTA, FQGNSA. The CDR3 is CASSPSSGTGAYEQYF. CDR3 in DNA: TGTGCCAGCAGCCCCTCCTCCGGGACAGGGGCCTATGAGCAGTACTTC.

The genes are TRBV10-2 and TRBJ1-6; TRBD1 matches 7 bases. Germline CDR1 is WSHSY and CDR2 is SAAADI. The CDR3 totals 13 residues. V gave up 2 bases and J gave up 12 bases; unmatched junction bases: 4. The CDR3 coding sequence is TGCGCCAGCAGTGAGCCGACAGGGTTACCCCTCCACTTT. Translated: CASSEPTGLPLHF.

CDR3 coding DNA: TGTGCCAGCAGTTATACAGCGAACACTGAAGCTTTCTTT. This sequence encodes CASSYTANTEAFF. The chain employs TRBV6-5 and TRBJ1-1; D gene ambiguous. This CDR3 region has 13 residues. The ends were cut back, 3 bases at V and 1 base at J, with 6 bases in the middle. Germline CDR1 is MNHEY and CDR2 is SVGAGI.

V gene TRBV11-1 combines with J gene TRBJ2-7; TRBD2 matches 7 bases. After removal of 1 base from V and 0 bases from J, the junction contained 6 bases not matched to a gene. Germline lookup yields CDR1 SGHAT and CDR2 FQDESV (reference sequence). The CDR3 runs 16 residues. The chain's CDR3 is CASSLGPSGLSYEQYF. In nucleotides, the CDR3 is TGTGCCAGCAGCTTAGGCCCTAGCGGACTCTCCTACGAGCAGTACTTC.

This clone showed up just once. The chain recombines TRBV5-1 with TRBJ1-5, with 7 bases identical to TRBD1. V lost 4 bases and J lost 8; bases outside the gene matches: 12. This CDR3 is built from 15 residues. The germline gives CDR1 SGHRS, CDR2 YFSETQ. CDR3 bases: TGCGCCAGCAGCAGGGGACAGTTTAGCGGTGAGCCCCAGCATTTT. Translated, it gives CASSRGQFSGEPQHF.

The chain combines TRBV2 with TRBJ1-2; D may be TRBD1 (6 bases). Germline V CDR1 and CDR2: SNHLY, FYNNEI. There are 12 residues in the CDR3. The V gene lost 10 bases and the J gene lost 5 bases, with 14 bases spanning the gap. The CDR3 coding sequence is TGTGCCACCGCGCTGGACAGTTATGGCTACACCTTC. This gives the protein CATALDSYGYTF. The full variable domain, in which reference TRBV2 and TRBJ1-2 provide the parts outside the CDR3, is EPEVTQTPSHQVTQMGQEVILRCVPISNHLYFYWYRQILGQKVEFLVSFYNNEISEKSEIFDDQFSVERPDGSNFTLKIRSTKLEDSAMYFCATALDSYGYTFGSGTRLTVV.

V is TRBV7-2 and J is TRBJ2-4, with 7 nucleotides matching TRBD1. The V and J ends lost 0 bases and 6 bases, in that order; junction bases with no gene match: 8. Germline V gene sequence: CDR1 SGHTA, CDR2 FQGNSA. The CDR3 is 16 amino acids. CDR3 region: CASSLATTGVGNIQYF. Here the CDR3 DNA reads TGTGCCAGCAGCTTAGCCACAACAGGGGTTGGAAACATTCAGTACTTC.

Turning to this clone: A read error may account for a junction end that differs from germline. The rearrangement joins TRBV6-5 to TRBJ1-2; the D is unclear. The length of the CDR3 is 13 residues. CDR1 and CDR2 (germline): MNHEY, SVGAGI. This chain's CDR3 is CASSPTHGSQSSF. The DNA of the CDR3 is TGTGCCAGCAGTCCAACCCACGGGAGTCAATCATCCTTC.

This clone was detected a few times. The genes are TRBV7-8 and TRBJ1-5; D uncertain. CDR1 SGHVS and CDR2 FQNEAQ come from the germline V gene. The CDR3 contains 14 residues. Trimming left V 0 bases short and J 4 bases short, with 7 bases between. The CDR3 bases are TGTGCCAGCAGCTTAGCGGGCATTAATCAGCCCCAGCATTTT. It yields the protein CASSLAGINQPQHF.

The V gene is TRBV10-1, the J gene TRBJ2-1; 8 bases align to TRBD1. CDR1 and CDR2 from the germline V gene are WNHNN and SYGVQD (reference sequence). This CDR3 is 14 amino acids long. Unmatched junction bases numbered 6, after V lost 4 bases and J lost 7 bases. The CDR3 reads CASSAGGAVNEQFF. CDR3 coding DNA: TGCGCCAGCAGTGCAGGGGGCGCGGTAAATGAGCAGTTCTTC.

In nucleotides, the CDR3 is TGTGCCACCGGGATAGGGGCTTTAAATGAGCAGTTCTTC. Translating it yields CATGIGALNEQFF. The chain couples TRBV24-1 to TRBJ2-1; D may be TRBD1 (5 bases). With 9 bases removed from V and 7 bases from J, the gap between germline ends came to 15 bases. The CDR3 length is 13 residues. Per germline, CDR1 KGHDR and CDR2 SFDVKD.

CDR3 amino acids: CASKGQGFYGYTF. The CDR3 DNA reads TGTGCCAGCAAGGGACAGGGCTTCTATGGCTACACCTTC. This chain uses TRBV6-5 with TRBJ1-2; 9 nucleotides align to TRBD1. This CDR3 has 13 residues. V was pared by 7 bases and J by 4 bases, with 4 bases of the junction left unmatched. CDR1 and CDR2 (germline): MNHEY, SVGAGI.

The chain links TRBV5-1 to TRBJ1-6; D unresolved. Per germline, CDR1 SGHRS and CDR2 YFSETQ. The CDR3 covers 18 residues. V shed 1 base and J shed 5 bases, with 19 bases lying between them. CDR3 DNA: TGCGCCAGCAGCTTGCGCCTTTTAGAGTTCTCGAATAATTCACCCCTCCACTTT. Amino acids: CASSLRLLEFSNNSPLHF.

V and J are TRBV5-1 and TRBJ1-6; unclear D gene. The CDR3 is 14 amino acids. The germline CDR1 and CDR2 sequences are SGHRS and YFSETQ. The ends were cut back, 0 bases at V and 6 bases at J, with 7 bases in the middle. The CDR3 loop reads CASSLERVNSPLHF. The CDR3 DNA reads TGCGCCAGCAGCTTGGAGCGGGTTAATTCACCCCTCCACTTT.

This sequence joins TRBV19 and TRBJ2-2, with D maybe TRBD2 (5 bases). V was pared by 3 bases and J by 4 bases, with 6 bases between. Germline V CDR1 and CDR2: LNHDA, SQIVND (reference sequence). The CDR3 covers 13 residues. CDR3 region: CASSIRGTGELFF. In DNA, the CDR3 is TGTGCCAGTAGTATTCGGGGCACCGGGGAGCTGTTTTTT.

This clone has more than one count but fewer than ten. The CDR3 DNA reads as TGTGCCAGCAGCTCCCTCACAGGGGCCGCCGGCCAAGAGACCCAGTACTTC. Protein product: CASSSLTGAAGQETQYF. The rearrangement links TRBV7-9 to TRBJ2-5; 7 positions match TRBD1. Per germline, CDR1 SEHNR and CDR2 FQNEAQ (reference sequence). The J segment lost 1 base and the V segment lost 4 bases, leaving 12 bases of the junction unmatched. The CDR3 is 17 amino acids.

The chain carries TRBV27 and TRBJ1-1; 7 positions match TRBD1. CDR3 length: 14 amino acids. Losses at the gene ends were 6 bases for V and 7 bases for J; bases not matched to a gene: 11. Per the germline V gene, CDR1 is MNHEY and CDR2 is SMNVEV (reference sequence). CDR3 in amino acids: CASRDRTLGREAFF. The DNA of the CDR3 is TGTGCCAGCAGGGACAGGACCCTGGGCCGTGAAGCTTTCTTT.

J is TRBJ2-7 and V is TRBV12-5, with TRBD1 identical over 11 bases. This CDR3 contains 14 residues. The V gene end was trimmed by 7 bases and the J gene end by 7 bases; junction bases not matched to a gene: 9. The V gene's germline CDR1 is LGHNT and CDR2 FRNRAP. The CDR3 spells CASVLGQGAKEQYF. The CDR3 bases are TGTGCTAGTGTCCTCGGACAGGGGGCTAAAGAGCAGTACTTC.

This sequence joins TRBV6-6 and TRBJ1-1, with no clear D. The length of the CDR3 is 15 residues. Trimming took off 2 bases at V and 4 bases at J, with 14 bases between the two ends. Germline CDR1 and CDR2: MNHNY and SVGAGI (reference sequence). The CDR3 loop reads CASSYRRGIGTEAFF. The DNA for the CDR3 is TGTGCCAGCAGTTACCGGCGGGGAATCGGCACTGAAGCTTTCTTT.

The chain is built from TRBV11-2 and TRBJ2-1; 7 nucleotides agree with TRBD2. Germline values: CDR1 SGHAT, CDR2 FQNNGV. The trim removed 5 bases at V and 6 bases at J, leaving 7 bases unmatched. This CDR3 is 14 amino acids long. The chain's CDR3 is CASSPGTMPNEQFF. DNA for the CDR3: TGTGCCAGCAGCCCAGGGACTATGCCCAATGAGCAGTTCTTC. Full variable domain (rest looked up from reference TRBV11-2 and TRBJ2-1): EAGVAQSPRYKIIEKRQSVAFWCNPISGHATLYWYQQILGQGPKLLIQFQNNGVVDDSQLPKDRFSAERLKGVDSTLKIQPAKLEDSAVYLCASSPGTMPNEQFFGPGTRLTVL.